These 8 T cell receptor beta chains came from one sample sequenced in a study of blood T cell repertoires in COVID-19. Assay: immunoSEQ multiplex PCR; the TCRdb copy retains only in-frame clones and omits some. In the table there are hundreds of thousands of clones, roughly 85% of which are singletons. Sample: peripheral blood. The receptors come from a man between 45 and 60 years old with active or convalescent COVID-19.

This sequence joins TRBV7-2 and TRBJ2-7, with 8 nucleotides matching TRBD2. The germline V gene encodes CDR1 SGHTA and CDR2 FQGNSA. This CDR3 contains 15 residues. The V and J ends lost 0 bases and 4 bases, in that order; junction bases with no gene match: 5. CDR3 protein: CASSLAFRGGYEQYF. The CDR3 nucleotides are TGTGCCAGCAGCTTAGCCTTCCGGGGGGGATACGAGCAGTACTTC.

V and J are TRBV29-1 and TRBJ1-2; a weak D match, TRBD1 (6 bases). This CDR3 comprises 12 residues. From germline, CDR1 is SQVTM and CDR2 ANQGSEA. The germline V and J ends were trimmed by 3 bases and 6 bases, with 11 bases remaining between them. This CDR3 reads CSVDTGLHGYTF. The CDR3 nucleotides are TGCAGCGTTGATACAGGGTTGCATGGCTACACCTTC. Filled out from reference TRBV29-1 and TRBJ1-2, the complete variable domain reads SAVISQKPSRDICQRGTSLTIQCQVDSQVTMMFWYRQQPGQSLTLIATANQGSEATYESGFVIDKFPISRPNLTFSTLTVSNMSPEDSSIYLCSVDTGLHGYTFGSGTRLTVV.

This chain uses TRBV7-9 with TRBJ2-2, with 9 bases fitting TRBD1. The germline V gene has CDR1 SEHNR and CDR2 FQNEAQ (reference sequence). V was clipped by 3 bases and J by 9 bases; unmatched bases: 5. The CDR3 loop spans 14 amino acids. CDR3 nucleotides: TGTGCCAGCAGCTTGGGACAGGGCAGTCGGGAGCTGTTTTTT. Translating gives CASSLGQGSRELFF.

The rearrangement uses TRBV5-1 and TRBJ2-5; D might be TRBD2 (6 bases). Trimming took off 0 bases at V and 4 bases at J, with 10 bases between the two ends. This CDR3 has 14 residues. Germline V gene sequence: CDR1 SGHRS, CDR2 YFSETQ. Here the CDR3 DNA reads TGCGCCAGCAGCTTGGACGGGAGAACAGAGACCCAGTACTTC. It translates to CASSLDGRTETQYF.

This chain uses TRBV27 with TRBJ1-1, with 12 bases matching TRBD1. CDR1 and CDR2 from the germline V gene are MNHEY and SMNVEV (reference sequence). The CDR3 contains 16 residues. V lost 2 bases to trimming and J lost 4 bases; unmatched junction nucleotides: 5. The CDR3 nucleotides are TGTGCCAGCAGTTTAAAGGGACAGGGGGCGACCACTGAAGCTTTCTTT. As protein: CASSLKGQGATTEAFF.

The V and J genes are TRBV7-9 and TRBJ2-2; TRBD1 matches 8 bases. Germline V lookup: CDR1 SEHNR, CDR2 FQNEAQ (reference sequence). J gave up 1 base and V 11 bases, and 3 bases lay outside the gene matches. The CDR3 consists of 13 residues. The CDR3 DNA reads TGTGCCGGGGGACAGGTGAACACCGGGGAGCTGTTTTTT. Its translation is CAGGQVNTGELFF.

The rearrangement uses TRBV28 and TRBJ2-7; the match to TRBD2 covers 9 bases. The V gene's germline CDR1 is MDHEN and CDR2 SYDVKM. The CDR3 totals 16 residues. V shed 6 bases, J shed 5 bases, and the junction held 14 bases outside the gene matches. DNA for the CDR3: TGTGCCAGCAGCCCAATATCGGTAGCGGGAGCCGACGAGCAGTACTTC. It is translated as CASSPISVAGADEQYF. The full variable domain, rest sourced from reference TRBV28 and TRBJ2-7, is DVKVTQSSRYLVKRTGEKVFLECVQDMDHENMFWYRQDPGLGLRLIYFSYDVKMKEKGDIPEGYSVSREKKERFSLILESASTNQTSMYLCASSPISVAGADEQYFGPGTRLTVT.

V and J are TRBV5-1 and TRBJ1-4; 7 bases are a match to TRBD1. The CDR3 covers 14 residues. Germline lookup yields CDR1 SGHRS and CDR2 YFSETQ. The ends lost 7 bases at V and 2 bases at J; junction bases unmatched: 5. The CDR3 DNA is TGCGCCAGCGCGCGACAGGGCACTAATGAAAAACTGTTTTTT. Its protein is CASARQGTNEKLFF.